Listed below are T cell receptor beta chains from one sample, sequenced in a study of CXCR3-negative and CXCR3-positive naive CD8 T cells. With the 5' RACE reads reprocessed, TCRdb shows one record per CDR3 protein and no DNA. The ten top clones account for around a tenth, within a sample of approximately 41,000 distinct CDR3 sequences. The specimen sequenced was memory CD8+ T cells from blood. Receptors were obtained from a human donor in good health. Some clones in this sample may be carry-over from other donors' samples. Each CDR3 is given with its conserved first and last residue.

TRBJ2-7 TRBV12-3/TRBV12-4 CASRKTASYEQYF
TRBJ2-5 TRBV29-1 CSAGAQETQYF
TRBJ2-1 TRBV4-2 CASSPKTGGDEQFF
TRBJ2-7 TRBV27 CASSSRQGAWVHEQYF
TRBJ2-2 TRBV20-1 CSAHYRELDTGELFF
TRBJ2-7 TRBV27 CASSLAGQSSYEQYF
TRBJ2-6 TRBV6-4 CASSDSNGLGANVLTF
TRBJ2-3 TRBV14 CASSQDVYRGAVDTQYF
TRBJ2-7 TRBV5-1 CASSVTPGQDSYEQYF
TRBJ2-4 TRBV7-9 CASSSAGLLGNIQYF
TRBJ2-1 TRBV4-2 CASSQAAGVNEQFF
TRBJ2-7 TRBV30 CAWSVGRGGGEQYF
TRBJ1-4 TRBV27 CASSLSRGDSEKLFF
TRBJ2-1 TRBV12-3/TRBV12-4 CASSAADPPSDEQFF
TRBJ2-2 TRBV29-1 CSARSTGELFF
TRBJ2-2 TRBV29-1 CSAEEGNTGELFF
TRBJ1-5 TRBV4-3 CASSQEVGQLLNPQHF
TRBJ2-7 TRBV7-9 CASSSGQIYEQYF
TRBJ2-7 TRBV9 CASSAFPYSYEQYF
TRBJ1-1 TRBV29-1 CSVRAANTEAFF
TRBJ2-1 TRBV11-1 CASSPFSNEEFF
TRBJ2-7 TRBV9 CASSLTGAYEQYF
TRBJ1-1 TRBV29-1 CSVTWGASITEAFF
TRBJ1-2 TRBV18 CASSPGGRLYYGYTF
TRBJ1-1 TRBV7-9 CASSVDRNTEAFF
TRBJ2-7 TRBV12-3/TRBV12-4 CASSFQASSYEQYF
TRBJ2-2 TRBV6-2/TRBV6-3 CASSYLVIRIPGTVPNTGELFF
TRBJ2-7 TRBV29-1 CSVTWGSGEQYF
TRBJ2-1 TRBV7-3 CASSPEGRGLDSYNEQFF
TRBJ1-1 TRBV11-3 CASSVTGTGLAFF
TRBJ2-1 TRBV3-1 CASSQDSLAGDNEQFF
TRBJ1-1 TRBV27 CASSLSGRDTEAFF
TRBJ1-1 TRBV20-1 CSASSTGGGNTEAFF
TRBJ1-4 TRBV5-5 CASSLGDRAEKLFF
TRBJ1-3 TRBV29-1 CSVDKGRRSGNTIYF
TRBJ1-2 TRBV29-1 CSVDVGQVSSGYTF
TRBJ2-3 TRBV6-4 CASSGTGLDTQYF
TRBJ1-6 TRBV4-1 CASSQPQGGRAYNSPLHF
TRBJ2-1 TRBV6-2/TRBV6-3 CASRWTSGGPYNEQFF
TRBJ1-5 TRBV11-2 CASSGTGEQPQHF